This TCR beta chain came from a study of CD8 T cells in Susac syndrome (dated by TCRdb to 2018 to 2020). For context, the study as a whole: Whether CD8+ T cell activation and differentiation in Susac syndrome was antigen driven was tested using repertoire sequencing. The study compared CD8+ T cell repertoire clonality among over 9 healthy donors, roughly 14 Susac syndrome patients and some 16 multiple sclerosis patients.

Here is what the overall study found, with its caveats: The study acknowledged that relatively few individuals were included in the TCR sequencing and HLA analysis.

High-throughput TCR beta sequencing profiled peripheral blood CD8+ and CD4+ T cells from healthy donors, Susac syndrome patients and multiple sclerosis patients. Treatment-naive patients with stable or active relapsing-remitting disease fulfilling revised McDonald criteria were used as multiple sclerosis controls. CD8+ TEMRA cells were enriched by FACS, while bulk CD8+ and CD4+ T cells were purified by magnetic negative isolation. Blood was collected in EDTA tubes and processed within 24 hours, with PBMCs isolated through density gradient centrifugation. PBMCs destined for TCR sequencing were cryopreserved in liquid nitrogen and later thawed in a 37 °C water bath. A purity of at least 90% was achieved for sorted or isolated CD4+, CD8+ and CD8+ TEMRA cells. According to the germline V gene, CDR1 reads SGDLS and CDR2 reads YYNGEE. V and J are truncated by 0 bases and 5 bases respectively, leaving an intervening sequence of 13 bases. Measured from the cysteine to the phenylalanine, the CDR3 is 15 residues long. Just CDR3 DNA is preserved here, 45 bases in frame from base 1.

As regards this clonotype: Its target antigen remains unknown. It has no much larger one-base neighbor in the sample; base qualities were not kept.

RNA was extracted using the RNeasy kit, and roughly 0.45 to 1 microgram was reverse transcribed with random hexamers. The immunoSEQ multiplex PCR assay, which covers 54 Vbeta and 13 Jbeta segments, was used to amplify TCR beta CDR3 regions. Bias from PCR amplification was corrected by using a synthetic template baseline for primer optimization and for computational correction. From the authors' description of their analysis: Reads were assigned to V, D and J genes according to IMGT and analyzed in immunoSEQ Analyzer, with only productive sequences retained. Clonality was computed as one minus Shannon entropy normalized by log2 of the number of productive unique sequences. For each patient and control, public and private clones were evaluated within the 100 most prevalent clones. Susac-specific clones were defined as absent from healthy and MS cohorts, approximately 1,000 published viral clones and other ImmuneACCESS disease sequences. TCRdb reworked the public reads: Q25 trimming with fastp, MiXCR clone assembly, productive beta chains retained. Rows merge per CDR3 protein into single entries with the most common DNA and genes. The V and J calls and clone size come from TCRdb's table, not from the authors' own analysis. This sample lists under 200,000 distinct CDR3 sequences; about 95% were detected once. The top ten constitute 0.15% to 0.2% of the sample.

Material: CD8+ T cells from PBMCs. This sequence originates from a human donor with multiple sclerosis. The V and J segments used are TRBV9 and TRBJ2-3; the D call is tentative, TRBD1 or TRBD2, as each matches 5 bases. The CDR3 reads as follows: CASSVVIGTGDTQYF. The sequenced DNA: TGTGCCAGCAGCGTAGTCATCGGGACCGGAGATACGCAGTATTTT.